These 28 T cell receptor beta chains were sequenced from one sample in a study of cytomegalovirus exposure and HLA in healthy donors. The PCR contained 60 Vbeta and 13 Jbeta primers. Generated by immunoSEQ multiplex PCR, the TCRdb table keeps only in-frame clones and is missing some. The sample has about 160,000 clones; 65% to 85% are singletons. The specimen sequenced was PBMCs. The receptors stem from a male donor in good health and CMV-seropositive.

The gene calls are TRBV7-9 and TRBJ1-2; D uncertain. Germline values: CDR1 SEHNR, CDR2 FQNEAQ (reference sequence). This CDR3 region has 15 residues. V shed 1 base and J shed 0 bases, with 9 bases lying between them. This chain's CDR3 is CASSLGTSPNYGYTF. CDR3 bases: TGTGCCAGCAGCTTAGGTACATCGCCTAACTATGGCTACACCTTC.

Worth noting for this clone: Mismatch with germline at one junction end may stem from a read error. J is TRBJ1-1 and V is TRBV7-9, with unresolved D. CDR3 size: 15 residues. Per germline, CDR1 SEHNR and CDR2 FQNEAQ (reference sequence). CDR3 amino acids: CSSSLAPTHNTEAFF. CDR3 sequence (DNA): TGTTCCAGCAGCTTAGCGCCGACACACAACACTGAAGCTTTCTTT.

This rearrangement joins TRBV7-9 to TRBJ2-7, with 9 bases aligning to TRBD1. This CDR3 is 14 amino acids long. Germline assignment: CDR1 SEHNR and CDR2 FQNEAQ (reference sequence). The ends lost 5 bases at V and 3 bases at J; junction bases unmatched: 5. For the CDR3, the DNA is TGTGCCAGCAGCCTAGGACAGGGGATCTACGAGCAGTACTTC. As protein: CASSLGQGIYEQYF.

The chain employs TRBV28 and TRBJ2-7; D is perhaps TRBD1 (6 bases). The CDR3 extends over 12 amino acids. V lost 6 bases to trimming and J lost 7 bases, with 13 bases between them. Per the germline V gene, CDR1 is MDHEN and CDR2 is SYDVKM. CDR3 nucleotides: TGTGCCAGCAGCCTAACCCAGGGGGAGCAGTACTTC. Translated: CASSLTQGEQYF. Combining the CDR3 with reference TRBV28 and TRBJ2-7 gives the whole variable domain DVKVTQSSRYLVKRTGEKVFLECVQDMDHENMFWYRQDPGLGLRLIYFSYDVKMKEKGDIPEGYSVSREKKERFSLILESASTNQTSMYLCASSLTQGEQYFGPGTRLTVT.

This clone was seen once. The chain has TRBV9 and TRBJ2-7; possibly TRBD2 for D (5 bases). The V end lost 3 bases, the J end lost 0 bases, and 28 bases lay between the germline ends. The CDR3 totals 20 residues. Germline V gene sequence: CDR1 SGDLS, CDR2 YYNGEE. CDR3 amino acids: CASSASDAKTEVSSSYEQYF. DNA of the CDR3: TGTGCCAGCAGCGCCTCGGACGCAAAGACGGAGGTCTCAAGCTCCTACGAGCAGTACTTC.

The V gene is TRBV4-1, the J gene TRBJ2-5; D uncertain. Per the germline V gene, CDR1 is MGHRA and CDR2 is YSYEKL. The CDR3 length is 13 residues. Trimming pared 6 bases from V and 1 base from J, leaving 9 bases between. The CDR3 protein is CASSRGVQETQYF. The CDR3 region has the DNA TGCGCCAGCAGTCGCGGCGTCCAAGAGACCCAGTACTTC.

The chain combines TRBV6-5 with TRBJ1-2; tentatively, D is TRBD1 (6 bases). CDR1 and CDR2 (germline): MNHEY, SVGAGI. The CDR3 runs 15 residues. Trimming stripped 4 bases from V and 4 bases from J, with 16 bases between. The CDR3 loop reads CASSSPRDNPYGYTF. The CDR3 DNA is TGTGCCAGCAGTTCCCCTCGGGACAATCCCTATGGCTACACCTTC.

The chain is built from TRBV18 and TRBJ2-3; 9 nucleotides align to TRBD1. The CDR3 is 15 amino acids. The germline V gene encodes CDR1 KGHSH and CDR2 LQKENI. Trimming cost V 3 bases and J 3 bases; bases outside gene matches: 4. DNA for the CDR3: TGTGCCAGCTCACCCAAACAGGGGGCTACAGATACGCAGTATTTT. Translating it yields CASSPKQGATDTQYF.

V gene TRBV12-5 combines with J gene TRBJ1-5, with 7 positions matching TRBD1. Losses at the gene ends were 6 bases for V and 4 bases for J; bases not matched to a gene: 15. The CDR3 is 17 residues long. The germline CDR1 and CDR2 sequences are LGHNT and FRNRAP. This chain's CDR3 is CASGRKTGTVQNQPQHF. CDR3 sequence (DNA): TGTGCTAGTGGCCGAAAGACCGGGACAGTCCAAAATCAGCCCCAGCATTTT. Looking up the rest from reference TRBV12-5 and TRBJ1-5 gives the full variable domain: DARVTQTPRHKVTEMGQEVTMRCQPILGHNTVFWYRQTMMQGLELLAYFRNRAPLDDSGMPKDRFSAEMPDATLATLKIQPSEPRDSAVYFCASGRKTGTVQNQPQHFGDGTRLSIL.

The chain joins TRBV28 to TRBJ2-5; no definite D call. Trimming took 9 bases from V and 0 from J, leaving 11 bases between them. The CDR3 is made up of 13 amino acids. Germline CDR1 and CDR2: MDHEN and SYDVKM. The CDR3 protein is CASQEGYQETQYF. The CDR3 nucleotides are TGTGCCAGTCAGGAAGGCTACCAAGAGACCCAGTACTTC.

The chain combines TRBV30 with TRBJ2-1; 12 bases match TRBD2. The CDR3 has 15 amino acids. Losses at the gene ends were 3 bases for V and 4 bases for J; bases not matched to a gene: 4. Germline loops: CDR1 GTSNPN, CDR2 SVGIG (reference sequence). The CDR3 nucleotides are TGTGCCTGGAGGACCGGGACTAGCGGGTACAATGAGCAGTTCTTC. Translated: CAWRTGTSGYNEQFF. The variable domain in full, with the rest retrieved from reference TRBV30 and TRBJ2-1, is SQTIHQWPATLVQPVGSPLSLECTVEGTSNPNLYWYRQAAGRGLQLLFYSVGIGQISSEVPQNLSASRPQDRQFILSSKKLLLSDSGFYLCAWRTGTSGYNEQFFGPGTRLTVL.

Details on this clone: Compared with germline, one end of the junction differs, possibly owing to a read error. V gene TRBV7-9 combines with J gene TRBJ1-1; no firm D call. The CDR3 length is 13 residues. Germline V gene lookup returns CDR1 SEHNR and CDR2 FQNEAQ (reference sequence). CDR3 sequence: CSSSLSGNTEAFF. The CDR3, as DNA: TGTTCCAGCAGCTTATCAGGGAACACTGAAGCTTTCTTT.

The chain recombines TRBV5-1 with TRBJ1-6; 8 nucleotides match TRBD1. CDR1 SGHRS and CDR2 YFSETQ come from the germline V gene. V shed 0 bases and J 7 bases; nucleotides not matched to a gene: 0. This CDR3 region has 14 residues. The CDR3 region has the DNA TGCGCCAGCAGCTTGGGACAGGGGAATTCACCCCTCCACTTT. It encodes CASSLGQGNSPLHF.

The chain recombines TRBV25-1 with TRBJ1-2; unclear D gene. The CDR3 is 11 residues long. V was pared by 4 bases and J by 9 bases, with 9 bases between. The germline CDR1 and CDR2 sequences are MGHDK and SYGVNS. The CDR3 reads CASSGGISYTF. As DNA, the CDR3 is TGTGCCAGCAGTGGAGGGATAAGCTACACCTTC.

V is TRBV11-1 and J is TRBJ1-5; 10 bases fit TRBD1. Germline values: CDR1 SGHAT, CDR2 FQDESV (reference sequence). The junction had 7 bases not matched to a gene; V was cut back by 4 bases and J by 7 bases. The CDR3 sequence is 15 residues long. CDR3 bases: TGTGCCAGCAGCTCCGGGACAGGGGAGGGACAGCCCCAGCATTTT. Its protein product is CASSSGTGEGQPQHF.

The chain has TRBV28 and TRBJ2-7; 8 bases line up with TRBD1. CDR3 size: 15 residues. From germline, CDR1 is MDHEN and CDR2 SYDVKM. The trim removed 5 bases at V and 6 bases at J, leaving 12 bases unmatched. The CDR3 sequence: CASSVPRGQVGEQYF. In nucleotides, the CDR3 is TGTGCCAGCAGTGTGCCCAGGGGGCAGGTCGGCGAGCAGTACTTC.

This clone was seen just once. The chain is built from TRBV4-3 and TRBJ1-2; possibly TRBD1 for D (6 bases). Germline V CDR1 and CDR2: LGHNA, YSLEER. The V end was cut by 0 bases, the J end by 4 bases, with 9 bases between. This CDR3 spans 14 amino acids. The CDR3 here is CASSQDGRGYGYTF. In DNA form, the CDR3 reads TGCGCCAGCAGCCAAGACGGCAGGGGCTATGGCTACACCTTC.

The chain employs TRBV11-1 and TRBJ2-1; 11 bases are a match to TRBD2. This CDR3 is built from 16 residues. CDR1 and CDR2 from the germline V gene are SGHAT and FQDESV (reference sequence). V gave up 5 bases and J gave up 5 bases; unmatched junction bases: 8. The CDR3 loop is CASSEPTSGVDNEQFF. As DNA, the CDR3 is TGTGCCAGCAGCGAACCGACTAGCGGGGTCGACAATGAGCAGTTCTTC.

The chain employs TRBV30 and TRBJ2-1; 7 positions match TRBD2. The CDR3 loop spans 15 amino acids. V was pared by 1 base and J by 0 bases, with 3 bases of the junction left unmatched. The V gene's germline CDR1 is GTSNPN and CDR2 SVGIG (reference sequence). CDR3 sequence: CAWSGGGSSYNEQFF. The CDR3 region has the DNA TGTGCCTGGAGTGGCGGGGGAAGCTCCTACAATGAGCAGTTCTTC. Full variable domain (remainder filled in from reference TRBV30 and TRBJ2-1): SQTIHQWPATLVQPVGSPLSLECTVEGTSNPNLYWYRQAAGRGLQLLFYSVGIGQISSEVPQNLSASRPQDRQFILSSKKLLLSDSGFYLCAWSGGGSSYNEQFFGPGTRLTVL.

The chain uses TRBV5-1 and TRBJ2-7; TRBD2 might be the D (6 bases). V lost 2 bases and J lost 0, with 12 bases in between. CDR3 size: 15 residues. CDR1 and CDR2 (germline): SGHRS, YFSETQ. CDR3 protein: CASSLNGGSSYEQYF. The CDR3 DNA follows: TGCGCCAGCAGCTTAAACGGGGGATCCTCCTACGAGCAGTACTTC. The full variable domain, its missing parts supplied by reference TRBV5-1 and TRBJ2-7, is KAGVTQTPRYLIKTRGQQVTLSCSPISGHRSVSWYQQTPGQGLQFLFEYFSETQRNKGNFPGRFSGRQFSNSRSEMNVSTLELGDSALYLCASSLNGGSSYEQYFGPGTRLTVT.

The V gene is TRBV19, the J gene TRBJ2-3, with TRBD2 identical over 12 bases. Trimming cost V 4 bases and J 2 bases; bases outside gene matches: 4. Germline CDR1 reads LNHDA; CDR2 reads SQIVND (reference sequence). The CDR3 contains 16 residues. The CDR3 here is CASSRGLAGITDTQYF. CDR3 nucleotides: TGTGCCAGTAGTAGGGGACTAGCGGGTATCACAGATACGCAGTATTTT.

This clone was counted only a few times. The chain has TRBV4-1 and TRBJ1-6, with 8 bases lining up with TRBD1. From germline, CDR1 is MGHRA and CDR2 YSYEKL. CDR3 size: 16 residues. J was trimmed by 6 bases and V by 4 bases; bases with no gene match: 8. CDR3 nucleotides: TGCGCCAGCAGCCGTCTACAGGGGGGGCGTAATTCACCCCTCCACTTT. This gives the protein CASSRLQGGRNSPLHF.

The chain combines TRBV29-1 with TRBJ2-2; D gene unclear. This CDR3 contains 13 residues. V lost 0 bases and J 4 bases, leaving 6 bases between the germline ends. Germline loops: CDR1 SQVTM, CDR2 ANQGSEA. CDR3 region: CSVEDEATGELFF. CDR3 sequence (DNA): TGCAGCGTTGAAGATGAGGCCACCGGGGAGCTGTTTTTT.

J is TRBJ2-7 and V is TRBV7-9, with a possible D match to TRBD1 (5 bases). CDR1 is SEHNR and CDR2 is FQNEAQ in the germline V gene (reference sequence). The length of the CDR3 is 12 residues. The germline V and J ends were trimmed by 1 base and 5 bases, with 6 bases remaining between them. CDR3 sequence reads: CASSLVGDEQYF. The CDR3 nucleotides read TGTGCCAGCAGCTTAGTAGGGGACGAGCAGTACTTC.

This clone came up a few times. This chain uses TRBV7-8 with TRBJ1-3; 9 bases match TRBD1. This CDR3 comprises 16 residues. The ends lost 6 bases at V and 5 bases at J; junction bases unmatched: 11. Germline V gives CDR1 SGHVS, CDR2 FQNEAQ. CDR3 sequence: CASSHIEQGARNTIYF. The DNA of the CDR3 is TGTGCCAGCAGTCACATCGAACAGGGGGCGAGAAACACCATATATTTT.

The chain is built from TRBV2 and TRBJ1-5; D is unresolved. Germline loops: CDR1 SNHLY, CDR2 FYNNEI. The V end lost 5 bases, the J end lost 4 bases, and 6 bases lay between the germline ends. This CDR3 spans 12 amino acids. The CDR3 here is CASSSGNQPQHF. In DNA, the CDR3 is TGTGCCAGCAGTTCCGGTAATCAGCCCCAGCATTTT.

The chain combines TRBV9 with TRBJ2-1; D is undetermined. The CDR3 consists of 12 residues. The germline gives CDR1 SGDLS, CDR2 YYNGEE. Trimming left V 4 bases short and J 7 bases short, with 9 bases between. This CDR3 is CASSPDINEQFF. Written as DNA, the CDR3 is TGTGCCAGCAGCCCAGATATAAATGAGCAGTTCTTC.

The J gene is TRBJ1-2, the V gene TRBV12-5; D unresolved. The CDR3 has 12 amino acids. Germline loops: CDR1 LGHNT, CDR2 FRNRAP. Trimming took off 6 bases at V and 4 bases at J, with 9 bases between the two ends. In DNA form, the CDR3 reads TGTGCTAGTGGCTACCCAGGCTATGGCTACACCTTC. Translating gives CASGYPGYGYTF.